This T cell receptor (beta chain) was sequenced for a study of vaccination effects on CD4 cells after COVID-19. Isolation of CD4+ T cells took place after about ten days of culture. The CDR3 length is 18 residues. In germline, CDR1 is ENHRY, CDR2 SYGVKD. V was pared by 5 bases and J by 4 bases, with 17 bases of the junction left unmatched. About this clone itself: As yet, its antigen is unknown.

Generated by immunoSEQ multiplex PCR, the TCRdb table keeps only in-frame clones and is missing some. The sample consists of 45,000 to 60,000 clones, approximately 80% of them appearing once. The sequenced sample was CD4+ T cells from PBMCs cultured without peptide, obtained before COVID-19 vaccination. This chain connects TRBV10-3 to TRBJ1-3, with 7 bases identical to TRBD1. The receptor was derived from a human donor who received a COVID-19 vaccine. The CDR3 nucleotides read TGTGCCATCAGTCGAGGGGGACAGATCCCGTCCTGGGGAAACACCATATATTTT. Encoded protein: CAISRGGQIPSWGNTIYF.